This is a list of T cell receptor beta chains from one sample in a study of T cells in Graves' hyperthyroidism and ophthalmopathy. In TCRdb, the multiplex PCR reads were re-called with MiXCR into one record per CDR3 protein. The table shows about 710,000 distinct CDR3 sequences, with less than 20% occurring only once. The sequenced sample consisted of blood. All receptors derive from a man aged 18 to 35 with Graves' hyperthyroidism. The CDR3 runs from the conserved cysteine through the conserved F or W. A D gene is named only where the DNA matches it firmly. Clone size is stated in some rows and not others, as once, few, many or a class when expanded.

TRBJ2-3	TRBV6-1	few	TRBD2	CASSRQGGPPDTQYF	TGTGCCAGCAGTCGCCAGGGAGGGCCCCCAGATACGCAGTATTTT
TRBJ2-7	TRBV20-1	NA	NA	CSAREDNYEQYF	TGCAGTGCTAGAGAGGACAACTACGAGCAGTACTTC
TRBJ2-2	TRBV30	NA	NA	CALGLGGGGELFF	TGTGCCTTGGGACTTGGAGGTGGCGGGGAGCTGTTTTTT
TRBJ2-5	TRBV9	NA	NA	CASSVGSEGGKETQYF	TGTGCCAGCAGCGTAGGATCGGAGGGCGGGAAAGAGACCCAGTACTTC
TRBJ2-2	TRBV15	NA	TRBD1	CATLSGQGYSGELFF	TGTGCCACCCTATCCGGACAGGGTTATTCCGGGGAGCTGTTTTTT
TRBJ2-5	TRBV28	many	NA	CASSFGTGSEETQYF	TGTGCCAGCAGTTTCGGCACAGGGTCGGAAGAGACCCAGTACTTC
TRBJ2-3	TRBV7-6	NA	NA	CASSPWRVKSTDTQYF	TGTGCCAGCAGCCCTTGGCGGGTTAAAAGCACAGATACGCAGTATTTT
TRBJ2-1	TRBV29-1	few	NA	CSVEAGSPYNEQFF	TGCAGCGTTGAGGCAGGCTCCCCCTACAATGAGCAGTTCTTC
TRBJ1-2	TRBV20-1	NA	TRBD1	CSAGGTGTGGDYGYTF	TGCAGTGCTGGGGGGACGGGAACAGGGGGCGACTATGGCTACACCTTC
TRBJ1-5	TRBV7-8	many	TRBD1	CASSSRQGSNQPQHF	TGTGCCAGCAGTTCCCGACAGGGCAGCAATCAGCCCCAGCATTTT
TRBJ2-7	TRBV28	many	NA	CASSFLQTSSYEQYF	TGTGCCAGCAGTTTTCTACAGACGAGCTCCTACGAGCAGTACTTC
TRBJ2-3	TRBV6-2/TRBV6-3	NA	NA	CASSYTSSGTQYF	TGTGCCAGCAGTTACACTAGTTCAGGTACGCAGTATTTT
TRBJ2-4	TRBV9	NA	NA	CASSVGGRDIQYF	TGTGCCAGCAGCGTAGGAGGAAGAGACATTCAGTACTTC
TRBJ1-5	TRBV12-3/TRBV12-4	NA	TRBD1	CAGSPGQGADQPQHF	TGTGCCGGCAGCCCGGGACAGGGGGCAGATCAGCCCCAGCATTTT
TRBJ1-1	TRBV6-1	many	NA	CASRVPVSTEAFF	TGTGCCAGCAGAGTCCCGGTGAGCACTGAAGCTTTCTTT
TRBJ2-5	TRBV20-1	few	NA	CSARDRAGQETQYF	TGCAGTGCTAGAGACCGGGCTGGCCAAGAGACCCAGTACTTC
TRBJ2-1	TRBV28	NA	TRBD2	CASTRTSRITRGNEQFF	TGTGCCAGCACCAGGACTAGTAGAATTACTAGGGGCAATGAGCAGTTCTTC
TRBJ1-1	TRBV4-1	few	NA	CASSQSIRVTEAFF	TGCGCCAGCAGCCAAAGTATTCGCGTTACTGAAGCTTTCTTT
TRBJ2-1	TRBV3-1	many	NA	CASSPPAQRSNEQFF	TGTGCCAGCAGCCCTCCGGCCCAGAGGAGCAATGAGCAGTTCTTC
TRBJ2-5	TRBV30	few	NA	CAWSVLRRRAREETQYF	TGTGCCTGGAGTGTCCTCCGTCGGAGGGCCCGGGAGGAGACCCAGTACTTC
TRBJ2-7	TRBV20-1	NA	TRBD1	CSARTGVVREQYF	TGCAGTGCTAGGACAGGGGTCGTGAGGGAGCAGTACTTC
TRBJ2-3	TRBV19	NA	TRBD2	CASSTSGRARTDTQYF	TGTGCCAGTAGTACTAGCGGGAGGGCCCGGACAGATACGCAGTATTTT
TRBJ2-3	TRBV20-1	many	TRBD2	CSAPLAGGPDTQYF	TGCAGTGCCCCTCTAGCGGGAGGTCCAGATACGCAGTATTTT
TRBJ2-1	TRBV6-2/TRBV6-3	many	TRBD2	CASSSSGTSNEQFF	TGTGCCAGCAGTTCTAGCGGGACTAGCAATGAGCAGTTCTTC
TRBJ2-1	TRBV5-1	NA	NA	CASSLNSKATNEQFF	TGCGCCAGCAGCTTAAACTCGAAGGCTACAAATGAGCAGTTCTTC
TRBJ1-5	TRBV7-2	NA	TRBD1	CASSPGQGGGQPQHF	TGTGCCAGCAGCCCGGGACAGGGAGGGGGTCAGCCCCAGCATTTT
TRBJ2-7	TRBV11-1	many	NA	CASSLAVSTGATYEQYF	TGTGCCAGCAGCTTAGCCGTTTCGACAGGCGCGACCTACGAGCAGTACTTC
TRBJ2-5	TRBV20-1	NA	TRBD1	CSAKTGGRETQYF	TGCAGTGCCAAGACAGGGGGGCGAGAGACCCAGTACTTC
TRBJ2-1	TRBV2	many	NA	CASSESGGLYNEQFF	TGTGCCAGCAGTGAGTCAGGGGGACTTTACAATGAGCAGTTCTTC
TRBJ1-2	TRBV6-1	many	NA	CASSEGPKAAYYGYTF	TGTGCCAGCAGTGAGGGCCCGAAGGCGGCTTACTATGGCTACACCTTC
TRBJ2-7	TRBV20-1	few	NA	CSASGQTYEQYF	TGCAGTGCTAGTGGACAGACTTACGAGCAGTACTTC
TRBJ2-5	TRBV15	NA	NA	CATQLHAGSQETQYF	TGTGCCACACAACTTCACGCGGGGAGCCAAGAGACCCAGTACTTC
TRBJ2-2	TRBV7-2	many	TRBD1	CASSRQGGTGELFF	TGTGCCAGCAGTCGACAGGGCGGCACCGGGGAGCTGTTTTTT
TRBJ2-5	TRBV7-2	many	NA	CASSPRFATGVQGTQYF	TGTGCCAGCAGCCCGCGCTTCGCTACGGGGGTACAAGGGACCCAGTACTTC
TRBJ2-1	TRBV5-5	NA	TRBD1	CASSLELAGQGDNEQFF	TGTGCCAGCAGCTTAGAACTCGCAGGACAGGGGGACAATGAGCAGTTCTTC
TRBJ2-3	TRBV29-1	once	NA	CSVEVDPSTDTQYF	TGCAGCGTTGAAGTTGATCCTAGCACAGATACGCAGTATTTT
TRBJ2-5	TRBV10-3	many	NA	CAISESDPRQETQYF	TGTGCCATCAGTGAGTCGGACCCTCGGCAAGAGACCCAGTACTTC
TRBJ2-1	TRBV12-3/TRBV12-4	many	NA	CASSLEGRNEQFF	TGTGCCAGCAGCTTAGAGGGCCGTAATGAGCAGTTCTTC
TRBJ2-7	TRBV2	many	NA	CATGGPDRDYEQYF	TGTGCCACCGGCGGACCGGACAGAGACTACGAGCAGTACTTC
TRBJ1-1	TRBV2	NA	NA	CARSGRNTEAFF	TGTGCCAGGTCTGGACGGAACACTGAAGCTTTCTTT
TRBJ2-7	TRBV2	many	NA	CASSVQGFYEQYF	TGTGCCAGCAGTGTCCAGGGGTTCTACGAGCAGTACTTC
TRBJ2-2	TRBV7-2	few	NA	CASSFQGDGGELFF	TGTGCCAGCAGCTTCCAGGGTGATGGCGGGGAGCTGTTTTTT
TRBJ2-7	TRBV29-1	NA	TRBD2	CSVEAGRGLSHEQYF	TGCAGCGTTGAAGCCGGACGGGGACTATCCCACGAGCAGTACTTC
TRBJ2-1	TRBV20-1	NA	NA	CSATRSESTYNKQFF	TGCAGTGCTACCCGTAGCGAATCTACCTACAATAAGCAGTTCTTC
TRBJ2-5	TRBV20-1	NA	NA	CSASGAEKTQYF	TGCAGTGCTAGCGGAGCGGAAAAGACCCAGTACTTC